The sequence of this T cell receptor beta chain was determined in a study of T cell responses to AZD1222 COVID-19 vaccine. For this clone: Its specificity is unknown.

Study-wide results and caveats: Just five or six AZD1222 recipients were seropositive at baseline. With dominance at 160-218 and 743-854, vaccine-associated CD4 TCRs spanned spike.

This CDR3 comprises 14 residues. CDR1 is SGHRS and CDR2 is YFSETQ in the germline V gene. The germline V and J ends were trimmed by 4 bases and 3 bases, with 13 bases remaining between them. The data were produced by immunoSEQ multiplex PCR, yet TCRdb's version contains in-frame clones alone and is incomplete. This sample has approximately 130,000 clones, with over 85% found just once. Material: peripheral blood, obtained on day 0 of AZD1222 vaccination. The sequence was collected from an adult in good health. The chain combines TRBV5-1 with TRBJ1-1; tentatively, D is TRBD1 (6 bases). In nucleotides, the CDR3 is TGCGCCAGCAGCCTGACAGGTGGTGACACTGAAGCTTTCTTT. It translates to CASSLTGGDTEAFF.